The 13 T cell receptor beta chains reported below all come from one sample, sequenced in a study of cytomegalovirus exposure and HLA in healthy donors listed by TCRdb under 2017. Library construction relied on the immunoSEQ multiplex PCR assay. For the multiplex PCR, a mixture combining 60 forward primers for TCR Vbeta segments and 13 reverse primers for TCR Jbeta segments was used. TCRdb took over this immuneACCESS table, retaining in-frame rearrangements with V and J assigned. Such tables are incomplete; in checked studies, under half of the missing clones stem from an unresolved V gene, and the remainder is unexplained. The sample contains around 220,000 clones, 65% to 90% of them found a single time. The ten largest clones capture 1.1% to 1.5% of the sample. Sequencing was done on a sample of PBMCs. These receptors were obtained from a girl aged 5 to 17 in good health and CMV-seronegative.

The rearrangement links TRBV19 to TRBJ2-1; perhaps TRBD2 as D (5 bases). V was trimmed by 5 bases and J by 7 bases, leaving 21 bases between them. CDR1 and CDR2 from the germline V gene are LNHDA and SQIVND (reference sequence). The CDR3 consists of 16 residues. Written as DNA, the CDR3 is TGTGCCAGTAGTCTCCTTGGGAGACGAGAAAAGAATGAGCAGTTCTTC. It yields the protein CASSLLGRREKNEQFF.

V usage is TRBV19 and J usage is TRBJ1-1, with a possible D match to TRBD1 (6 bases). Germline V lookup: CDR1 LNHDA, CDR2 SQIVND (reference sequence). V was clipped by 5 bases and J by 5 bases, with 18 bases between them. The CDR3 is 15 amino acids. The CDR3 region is CASSSQGLRGTEAFF. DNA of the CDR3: TGTGCCAGTAGTTCCCAGGGGTTAAGGGGGACTGAAGCTTTCTTT.

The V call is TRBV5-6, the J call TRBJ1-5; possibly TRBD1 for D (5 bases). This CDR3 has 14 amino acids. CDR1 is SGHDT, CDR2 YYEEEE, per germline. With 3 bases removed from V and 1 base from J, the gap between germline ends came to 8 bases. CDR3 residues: CASSSPGSNQPQHF. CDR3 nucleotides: TGTGCCAGCAGCTCACCAGGGAGCAATCAGCCCCAGCATTTT.

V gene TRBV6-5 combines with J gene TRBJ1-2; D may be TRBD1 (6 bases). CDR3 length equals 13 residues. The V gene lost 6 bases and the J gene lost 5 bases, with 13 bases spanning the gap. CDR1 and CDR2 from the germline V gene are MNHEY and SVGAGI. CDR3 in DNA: TGTGCCAGCAGCACGGGGGGCTGGTATGGCTACACCTTC. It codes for CASSTGGWYGYTF.

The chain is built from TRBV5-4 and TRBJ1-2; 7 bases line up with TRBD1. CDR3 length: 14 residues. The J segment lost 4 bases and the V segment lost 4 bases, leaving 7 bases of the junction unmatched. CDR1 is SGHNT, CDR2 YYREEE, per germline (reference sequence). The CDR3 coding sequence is TGTGCCAGCAGCCTGGGACAGTCTACCTATGGCTACACCTTC. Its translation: CASSLGQSTYGYTF.

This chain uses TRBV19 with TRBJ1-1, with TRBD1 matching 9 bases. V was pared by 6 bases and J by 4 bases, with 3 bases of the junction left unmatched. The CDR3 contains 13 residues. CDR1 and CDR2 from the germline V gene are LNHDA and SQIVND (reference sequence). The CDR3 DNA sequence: TGTGCCAGTAGAATGACAGGGGGCACTGAAGCTTTCTTT. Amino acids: CASRMTGGTEAFF.

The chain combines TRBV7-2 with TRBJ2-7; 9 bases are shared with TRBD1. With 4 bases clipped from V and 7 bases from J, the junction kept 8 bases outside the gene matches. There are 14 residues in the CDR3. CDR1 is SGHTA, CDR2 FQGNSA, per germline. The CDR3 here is CASSSGTGLEEQYF. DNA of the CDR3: TGTGCCAGCAGCTCCGGGACAGGGCTGGAGGAGCAGTACTTC.

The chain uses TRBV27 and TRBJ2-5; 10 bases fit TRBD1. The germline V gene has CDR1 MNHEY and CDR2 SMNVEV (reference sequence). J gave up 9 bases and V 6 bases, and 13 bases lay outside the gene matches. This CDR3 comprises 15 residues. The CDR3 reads CASSWGVGQGSPQYF. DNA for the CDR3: TGTGCCAGCAGCTGGGGAGTGGGACAGGGGAGTCCCCAGTACTTC.

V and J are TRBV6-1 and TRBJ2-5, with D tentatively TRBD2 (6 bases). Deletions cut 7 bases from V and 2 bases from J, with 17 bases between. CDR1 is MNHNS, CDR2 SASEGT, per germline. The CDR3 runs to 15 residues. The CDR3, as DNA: TGTGCCAGCAAAAGGGGCTGGGGGGAACAAGAGACCCAGTACTTC. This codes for CASKRGWGEQETQYF.

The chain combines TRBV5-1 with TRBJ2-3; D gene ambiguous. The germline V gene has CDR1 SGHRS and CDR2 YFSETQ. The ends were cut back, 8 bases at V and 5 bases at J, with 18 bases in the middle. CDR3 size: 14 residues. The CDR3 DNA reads TGCGCCAGTATAGAGGCGAACAAGGAAGATACGCAGTATTTT. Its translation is CASIEANKEDTQYF.

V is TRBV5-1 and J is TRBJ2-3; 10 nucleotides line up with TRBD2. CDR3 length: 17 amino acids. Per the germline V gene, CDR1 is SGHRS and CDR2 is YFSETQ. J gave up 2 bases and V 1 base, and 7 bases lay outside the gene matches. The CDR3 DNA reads TGCGCCAGCAGCTTGTATATAGCGGGGGGCCCCACAGATACGCAGTATTTT. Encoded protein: CASSLYIAGGPTDTQYF.

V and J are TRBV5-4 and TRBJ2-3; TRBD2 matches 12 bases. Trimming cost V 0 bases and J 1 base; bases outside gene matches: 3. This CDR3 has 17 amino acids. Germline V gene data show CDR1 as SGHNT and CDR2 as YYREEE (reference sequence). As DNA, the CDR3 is TGTGCCAGCAGCTTGGGACTAGCGGGGGCCCGCACAGATACGCAGTATTTT. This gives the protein CASSLGLAGARTDTQYF.

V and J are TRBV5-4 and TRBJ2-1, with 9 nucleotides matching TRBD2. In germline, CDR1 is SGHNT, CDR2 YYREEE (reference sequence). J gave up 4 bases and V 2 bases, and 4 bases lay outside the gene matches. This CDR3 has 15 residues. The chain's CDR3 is CASSFQRGDYNEQFF. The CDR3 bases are TGTGCCAGCAGCTTCCAGCGGGGGGATTACAATGAGCAGTTCTTC.